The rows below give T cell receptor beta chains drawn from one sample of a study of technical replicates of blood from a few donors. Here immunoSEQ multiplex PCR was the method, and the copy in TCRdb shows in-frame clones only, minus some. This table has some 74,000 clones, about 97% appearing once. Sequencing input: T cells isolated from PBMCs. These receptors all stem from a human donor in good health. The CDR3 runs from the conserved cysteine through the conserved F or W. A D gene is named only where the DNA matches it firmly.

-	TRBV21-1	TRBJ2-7	CASEEREKFYEQYF	TGTGCCAGCGAAGAGCGGGAGAAATTCTACGAGCAGTACTTC
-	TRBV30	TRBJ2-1	CAWRAGAYNEQFF	TGTGCCTGGAGGGCAGGGGCCTACAATGAGCAGTTCTTC
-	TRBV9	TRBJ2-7	CASSVAGGATYEQYF	TGTGCCAGCAGCGTAGCGGGGGGCGCAACCTACGAGCAGTACTTC
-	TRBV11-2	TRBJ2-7	CASSLSAGKSYEQYF	TGTGCCAGCAGCTTATCGGCAGGGAAGAGTTACGAGCAGTACTTC
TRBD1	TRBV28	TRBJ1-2	CASSLWAQGAYYGYTF	TGTGCCAGCAGTTTATGGGCACAGGGGGCCTACTATGGCTACACCTTC
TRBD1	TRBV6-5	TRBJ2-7	CASSPDRGYEQYF	TGTGCCAGCAGCCCCGACAGGGGATACGAGCAGTACTTC
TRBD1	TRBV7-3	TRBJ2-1	CASSPQGQGYNEQFF	TGTGCCAGCAGCCCCCAAGGACAGGGGTACAATGAGCAGTTCTTC
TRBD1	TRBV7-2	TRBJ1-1	CASTPGGSEAFF	TGTGCCAGCACCCCAGGGGGCTCCGAAGCTTTCTTT
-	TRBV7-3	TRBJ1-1	CASSLGRNTEAFF	TGTGCCAGCAGCTTAGGCAGGAACACTGAAGCTTTCTTT
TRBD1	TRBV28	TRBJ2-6	CATHTGGSYPGANVLTF	TGTGCCACCCATACAGGGGGCTCTTATCCTGGGGCCAACGTCCTGACTTTC
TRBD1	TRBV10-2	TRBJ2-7	CASSASQGYHEQYF	TGCGCCAGCAGTGCTTCACAGGGGTACCACGAGCAGTACTTC
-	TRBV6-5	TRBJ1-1	CASNSPGNNEAFF	TGTGCCAGCAATTCGCCAGGGAACAATGAAGCTTTCTTT
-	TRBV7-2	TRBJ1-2	CASSFYRETYGYTF	TGTGCCAGCAGCTTTTACCGGGAAACCTATGGCTACACCTTC
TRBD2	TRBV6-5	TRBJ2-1	CASRGTINNEQFF	TGTGCCAGCAGGGGGACTATCAACAATGAGCAGTTCTTC
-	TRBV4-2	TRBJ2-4	CASSQVNGTIIQYF	TGTGCCAGCAGCCAAGTAAACGGGACAATCATTCAGTACTTC
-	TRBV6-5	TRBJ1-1	CASSYIQNTEAFF	TGTGCCAGCAGTTACATCCAAAACACTGAAGCTTTCTTT
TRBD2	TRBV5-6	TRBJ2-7	CASSLGPSGITSYEQYF	TGTGCCAGCAGCTTGGGTCCTAGCGGGATAACGTCCTACGAGCAGTACTTC
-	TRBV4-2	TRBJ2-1	CASSGFEETNNEQFF	TGTGCCAGCAGCGGATTTGAGGAGACGAACAATGAGCAGTTCTTC
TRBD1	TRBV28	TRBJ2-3	CASKLDRGADTQYF	TGTGCCAGCAAACTGGACAGGGGTGCAGATACGCAGTATTTT
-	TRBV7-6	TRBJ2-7	CASSLGASQYEQYF	TGTGCCAGCAGCTTAGGCGCCTCCCAATACGAGCAGTACTTC
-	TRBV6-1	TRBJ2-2	CASSEGGMYGSGGELFF	TGTGCCAGCAGTGAAGGTGGTATGTACGGGAGCGGCGGGGAGCTGTTTTTT
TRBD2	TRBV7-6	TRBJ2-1	CASSRTLAGVNEQFF	TGTGCCAGCAGCCGGACATTGGCGGGAGTAAATGAGCAGTTCTTC
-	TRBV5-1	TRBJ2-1	CASSPTGGIRYNEQFF	TGCGCCAGCAGCCCCACAGGAGGGATTCGCTACAATGAGCAGTTCTTC
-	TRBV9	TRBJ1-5	CASSDGRVGQPQHF	TGTGCCAGCAGCGATGGCAGGGTTGGTCAGCCCCAGCATTTT
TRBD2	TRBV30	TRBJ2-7	CAWTRGLAPSYEQYF	TGTGCCTGGACTAGAGGACTAGCGCCTTCCTACGAGCAGTACTTC
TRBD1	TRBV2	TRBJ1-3	CASRDRGLAGNTIYF	TGTGCCAGCAGGGACAGGGGGTTGGCTGGAAACACCATATATTTT
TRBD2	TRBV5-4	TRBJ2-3	CASSSGLAGGGADTQYF	TGTGCCAGCAGCTCCGGACTAGCGGGAGGTGGCGCAGATACGCAGTATTTT
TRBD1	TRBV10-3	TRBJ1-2	CAISNDREPYGYTF	TGTGCCATCAGCAACGACAGGGAGCCTTATGGCTACACCTTC